This TCR beta chain was retrieved from a study of blood T cells in healthy people across ages. Primers used in a second PCR of roughly 6 to 11 cycles were a sample-barcoded 5' primer and a J-beta primer mix. TCRdb passed the 5' RACE reads through MiXCR, listing each CDR3 protein once. The table lists approximately 800,000 distinct CDR3 sequences, 46% of them singletons. Those donating, healthy Caucasian individuals from Russia, were aged roughly 6 to 95. The CDR3 length is 13 residues. CDR1 is SGHDN and CDR2 is FVKESK in the germline V gene. Trimming took off 2 bases at V and 8 bases at J, with 12 bases between the two ends. The sample holds a few counts of this clonotype. Its antigen is unknown. Study findings and constraints: Researchers deemed the diversity estimates from one million T cells underestimates. Samples with more naive T cells showed higher observed beta diversity. Per million T cells, TCR beta diversity dropped roughly linearly as age increased.

This clonotype was obtained from an elderly man in good health. V is TRBV14 and J is TRBJ1-2; D remains ambiguous. Sequencing was performed on blood. The CDR3 nucleotides are TGTGCCAGCAGCCAATCATGGGTTTACGGCTACACCTTC. Protein product: CASSQSWVYGYTF.